The subject of this entry is one T cell receptor beta chain. Germline values: CDR1 SGHDN, CDR2 FVKESK. V lost 5 bases and J 7 bases, leaving 24 bases between the germline ends. The CDR3 has 17 residues. TCRdb ran MiXCR on the RT-PCR reads and lists one entry per CDR3 protein. This sample has about 570,000 distinct CDR3 sequences, with about 10% found just once. The sample originates from a study of response to subunit inactivated influenza vaccine. The same data also contributed to another study, on T cells expressing NK-cell markers. From that second work: UMIs were included in TCR beta cDNA generated by 5'RACE template switching.

This chain links TRBV14 with TRBJ2-1, with D unclear. The TCR comes from a man in his fifties or sixties who received an inactivated influenza vaccine. Material: PBMCs from blood, obtained on the day of vaccination. CDR3 amino acids: CASSDIRLARLGNEQFF. The CDR3 nucleotides read TGTGCCAGCAGCGATATAAGACTGGCCCGCCTAGGGAATGAGCAGTTCTTC.